These T cell receptor beta chains were read from a single sample in a study of blood T cell repertoires in COVID-19. Assay: immunoSEQ multiplex PCR; the TCRdb copy retains only in-frame clones and omits some. The sample contains under 250,000 clones, around 85% of which appear only once. Sequencing was performed on peripheral blood. Source of these receptors: a man aged 60 to 69 with acute or convalescent COVID-19. Both conserved end residues are trimmed from each CDR3. The size field is filled for only some rows; it gives once, few, many or a size class.

J: TRBJ1-2
V: TRBV28
size: -
CDR3: ASSLQGGYGYT

J: TRBJ2-1
V: TRBV7-8
size: -
CDR3: ASSLDRGSHNEQF

J: TRBJ2-5
V: TRBV18
size: -
CDR3: ASSPPAEGQETQY

J: TRBJ1-6
V: TRBV27
size: -
CDR3: ASSLTPPSGDNSPLH

J: TRBJ1-5
V: TRBV6-2/TRBV6-3
size: -
CDR3: ASSRTGNQPQH

J: TRBJ2-2
V: TRBV7-2
size: -
CDR3: ASSPRRLAGDTGELF

J: TRBJ1-2
V: TRBV6-5
size: -
CDR3: ASFSGDRAFY

J: TRBJ2-3
V: TRBV3-1/TRBV3-2
size: -
CDR3: ASSQELTSQSPDTQY

J: TRBJ1-2
V: TRBV29-1
size: -
CDR3: SVPPGQGTNYGYT

J: TRBJ2-4
V: TRBV5-1
size: -
CDR3: ASSSGQALAKNIQY

J: TRBJ1-5
V: TRBV28
size: -
CDR3: ASSPGTGRQPQH

J: TRBJ2-3
V: TRBV19
size: once
CDR3: ASSIRLAGTTDTQY

J: TRBJ1-4
V: TRBV6-5
size: -
CDR3: ATLDKGNEKLF

J: TRBJ1-2
V: TRBV6-5
size: few
CDR3: ASSDSYGYT